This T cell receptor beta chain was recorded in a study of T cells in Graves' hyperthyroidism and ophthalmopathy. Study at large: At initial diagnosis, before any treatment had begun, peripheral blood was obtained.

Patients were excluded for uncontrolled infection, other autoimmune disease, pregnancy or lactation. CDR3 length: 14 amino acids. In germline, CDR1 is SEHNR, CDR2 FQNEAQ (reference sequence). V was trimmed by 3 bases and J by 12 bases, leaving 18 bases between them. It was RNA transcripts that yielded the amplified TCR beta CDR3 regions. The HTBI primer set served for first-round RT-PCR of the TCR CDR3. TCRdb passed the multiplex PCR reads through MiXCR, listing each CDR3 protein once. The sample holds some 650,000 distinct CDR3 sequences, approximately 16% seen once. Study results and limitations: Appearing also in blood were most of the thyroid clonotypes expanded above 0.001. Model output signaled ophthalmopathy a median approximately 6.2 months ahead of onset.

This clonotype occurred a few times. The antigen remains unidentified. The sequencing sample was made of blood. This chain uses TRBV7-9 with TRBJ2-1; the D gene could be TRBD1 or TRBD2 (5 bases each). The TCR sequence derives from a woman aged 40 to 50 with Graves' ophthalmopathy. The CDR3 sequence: CASSFSGLWDGQFF. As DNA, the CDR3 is TGTGCCAGCAGCTTCTCGGGCCTCTGGGACGGGCAGTTCTTC.